A single sample gave rise to the 17 T cell receptor beta chains below, sequenced in a study of T-cell memory formation after mild COVID-19. TCRdb analysed the 5' RACE reads with MiXCR anew, one entry per CDR3 protein. Of roughly 510,000 distinct CDR3 sequences in the sample, around 15% were seen once. The sequenced material came from PBMCs or a T cell subset sorted from them (not recorded which). The receptors shown here come from an adult woman who had mild COVID-19 (a few samples of this study predate the infection). Cell type and time point are not known.

This rearrangement joins TRBV14 to TRBJ2-7, with D hard to call. This CDR3 region has 15 residues. The germline V gene has CDR1 SGHDN and CDR2 FVKESK. The V gene lost 1 base and the J gene lost 2 bases, with 12 bases spanning the gap. The CDR3 DNA reads TGTGCCAGCAGCCAAGTTACAGCTACCGCCTACGAGCAGTACTTC. The encoded protein is CASSQVTATAYEQYF.

This clonotype has only a few counts. The CDR3 protein is CSARRPSGSLDTQYF. The CDR3 coding sequence is TGCAGTGCTAGACGTCCTAGCGGGAGTTTAGATACGCAGTATTTT. This chain joins TRBV20-1 and TRBJ2-3; the match to TRBD2 covers 10 bases. Germline trimming cut 2 bases from V and 5 bases from J; bases unmatched to any gene: 7. The CDR3 extends over 15 amino acids. Germline V lookup: CDR1 DFQATT, CDR2 SNEGSKA (reference sequence).

This clonotype occurred many times. The chain combines TRBV12-3 or TRBV12-4 with TRBJ2-7; TRBD1 is a possible D gene (6 bases). Deletions cut 3 bases from V and 3 bases from J, with 15 bases between. The CDR3 is 15 amino acids. The CDR3 sequence: CASSFWATQGYEQYF. The DNA for the CDR3 is TGTGCCAGCAGTTTTTGGGCAACACAGGGCTACGAGCAGTACTTC.

This clonotype was seen more than once but under ten times. The chain joins TRBV20-1 to TRBJ2-1, with D maybe TRBD1 (6 bases). Germline V CDR1 and CDR2: DFQATT, SNEGSKA (reference sequence). V gave up 1 base and J gave up 5 bases, with 18 bases separating them. This CDR3 spans 16 amino acids. CDR3 residues: CSARGLGQGINNEQFF. CDR3 DNA: TGCAGTGCTAGAGGGCTGGGGCAGGGGATAAACAATGAGCAGTTCTTC.

This clonotype has a handful of counts. CDR3 amino acids: CASGLVRVGHNEQFF. In DNA, the CDR3 is TGTGCTAGTGGTTTGGTAAGGGTGGGGCACAATGAGCAGTTCTTC. This chain connects TRBV12-5 to TRBJ2-1, with D tentatively TRBD1 (5 bases). This CDR3 region has 15 residues. CDR1 and CDR2 from the germline V gene are LGHNT and FRNRAP. V lost 0 bases and J lost 5, with 11 bases in between.

The table lists this clonotype with a few counts. The chain uses TRBV15 and TRBJ2-7; no clear D. Trimming pared 0 bases from V and 1 base from J, leaving 10 bases between. This CDR3 spans 15 amino acids. From germline, CDR1 is LNHNV and CDR2 YYDKDF (reference sequence). CDR3: CATSREGDPSYEQYF. The DNA for the CDR3 is TGTGCCACCAGCAGAGAAGGAGATCCTTCCTACGAGCAGTACTTC.

This sequence joins TRBV7-9 and TRBJ2-5; 9 bases match TRBD1. The CDR3 length is 15 residues. The germline CDR1 and CDR2 sequences are SEHNR and FQNEAQ (reference sequence). With 4 bases clipped from V and 4 bases from J, the junction kept 7 bases outside the gene matches. The CDR3 nucleotides are TGTGCCAGCAGCTCCAGGACAGGGGATGGAGAGACCCAGTACTTC. This translates into CASSSRTGDGETQYF.

The rearrangement uses TRBV19 and TRBJ2-5; maybe TRBD2 (6 bases). Germline CDR1 LNHDA, CDR2 SQIVND (reference sequence). The CDR3 totals 14 residues. V was cut by 4 bases and J by 2 bases, with 11 bases left in between. CDR3 nucleotide sequence: TGTGCCAGTAGTAGATGGACTAATCAAGAGACCCAGTACTTC. This sequence encodes CASSRWTNQETQYF.

This clonotype was detected a few times. This chain links TRBV19 with TRBJ2-4; D remains ambiguous. The CDR3 sequence is 14 residues long. Trimming took 3 bases from V and 0 from J, leaving 6 bases between them. Germline CDR1 reads LNHDA; CDR2 reads SQIVND (reference sequence). CDR3 loop: CASSMAVAKNIQYF. CDR3 DNA sequence: TGTGCCAGTAGTATGGCGGTAGCCAAAAACATTCAGTACTTC.

Only a few counts were recorded for this clonotype. This sequence joins TRBV9 and TRBJ1-6; 9 nucleotides align to TRBD1. This CDR3 contains 15 residues. CDR1 and CDR2 from the germline V gene are SGDLS and YYNGEE. V gave up 0 bases and J gave up 10 bases; unmatched junction bases: 5. This CDR3 reads CASSVVGDRVSPLHF. CDR3 coding DNA: TGTGCCAGCAGCGTAGTGGGGGACAGGGTCTCACCCCTCCACTTT. The full variable domain, completed using reference TRBV9 and TRBJ1-6, is DSGVTQTPKHLITATGQRVTLRCSPRSGDLSVYWYQQSLDQGLQFLIQYYNGEERAKGNILERFSAQQFPDLHSELNLSSLELGDSALYFCASSVVGDRVSPLHFGNGTRLTVT.

This rearrangement joins TRBV20-1 to TRBJ2-5; D gene uncertain. Germline CDR1 is DFQATT and CDR2 is SNEGSKA (reference sequence). The CDR3 length is 11 residues. V gave up 5 bases and J gave up 1 base, with 5 bases separating them. The chain's CDR3 is CSAPGQETQYF. In DNA form, the CDR3 reads TGCAGTGCTCCGGGCCAAGAGACCCAGTACTTC.

The V call is TRBV29-1, the J call TRBJ2-7; 10 bases map to TRBD1. Trimming took 5 bases from V and 3 from J; bases not matched to a gene: 10. The germline V gene encodes CDR1 SQVTM and CDR2 ANQGSEA. This CDR3 is 15 amino acids long. The CDR3: CSVRGGDRGFYEQYF. The DNA of the CDR3 is TGCAGCGTTAGGGGAGGGGACAGGGGATTCTACGAGCAGTACTTC.

The chain is built from TRBV7-6 and TRBJ2-7; 8 nucleotides agree with TRBD1. There are 13 residues in the CDR3. V was clipped by 4 bases and J by 5 bases; unmatched bases: 4. Germline assignment: CDR1 SGHVS and CDR2 FNYEAQ. The CDR3 bases are TGTGCCAGCAGCTCTCAGGGGGCCCACGAGCAGTACTTC. It encodes CASSSQGAHEQYF.

This clonotype was found a few times. V gene TRBV5-6 combines with J gene TRBJ2-1; 9 nucleotides align to TRBD2. The germline V gene encodes CDR1 SGHDT and CDR2 YYEEEE. The V gene end was trimmed by 0 bases and the J gene end by 9 bases; junction bases not matched to a gene: 7. The CDR3 has 15 amino acids. CDR3 nucleotide sequence: TGTGCCAGCAGCTTGGGAGGCGGGGGGGCCGGTGAGCAGTTCTTC. It encodes CASSLGGGGAGEQFF.

The chain uses TRBV5-6 and TRBJ2-1, with 11 nucleotides matching TRBD2. V shed 1 base and J 6 bases; nucleotides not matched to a gene: 9. This CDR3 region has 17 residues. The germline CDR1 and CDR2 sequences are SGHDT and YYEEEE. In nucleotides, the CDR3 is TGTGCCAGCAGCTTGTTAACTAGCGGGAGCCCGCCCAATGAGCAGTTCTTC. Amino acids: CASSLLTSGSPPNEQFF. The entire variable domain, with the rest obtained from reference TRBV5-6 and TRBJ2-1, is as follows: DAGVTQSPTHLIKTRGQQVTLRCSPKSGHDTVSWYQQALGQGPQFIFQYYEEEERQRGNFPDRFSGHQFPNYSSELNVNALLLGDSALYLCASSLLTSGSPPNEQFFGPGTRLTVL.

This clonotype was counted only a few times. V is TRBV7-9 and J is TRBJ2-2; a possible D gene is TRBD1 (6 bases). Trimming stripped 1 base from V and 6 bases from J, with 12 bases between. Germline CDR1 and CDR2: SEHNR and FQNEAQ (reference sequence). The CDR3 length is 15 residues. The CDR3 DNA sequence: TGTGCCAGCAGCTTAGGGGACACCAGTCCCGGGGAGCTGTTTTTT. Translating gives CASSLGDTSPGELFF.

The J gene is TRBJ2-7, the V gene TRBV12-3 or TRBV12-4; D is undetermined. The V end was cut by 5 bases, the J end by 7 bases, with 21 bases between. The CDR3 extends over 15 amino acids. The CDR3 DNA sequence: TGTGCCAGCAGTCCCCCGCTCCGCGCTGAGAGAGAGCAGTACTTC. Translated, it gives CASSPPLRAEREQYF.